This entry lists 3 T cell receptor beta chains sequenced from one sample in a study of regulatory dendritic cells for organ transplantation (dated 2017 in TCRdb). The protocol used for the library was the immunoSEQ multiplex PCR assay. The immuneACCESS repertoire file appears here via TCRdb, limited to in-frame rearrangements. These files lack a portion of the clones; in checked studies, under half of the deficit traces to unresolved V genes, and the cause of the others is not known. This sample lists tens of thousands of clones; around nine tenths were detected once. The biggest ten clones account for over 0.095% of the sample. Source material: naive CD8+ T cells from blood. What this sample's cell subset or site label stands for: CD45RA+ naive T cells. The receptors were sampled from a human donor in good health.

The chain uses TRBV4-1 and TRBJ2-5; D remains unclear. The CDR3 loop spans 12 amino acids. Per the germline V gene, CDR1 is MGHRA and CDR2 is YSYEKL. Trimming stripped 0 bases from V and 8 bases from J, with 7 bases between. CDR3 amino acids: CASSQDLITQYF. In DNA, the CDR3 is TGCGCCAGCAGCCAAGATCTAATCACCCAGTACTTC.

The chain links TRBV4-2 to TRBJ2-3, with D unclear. CDR1 and CDR2 from the germline V gene are LGHNA and YNFKEQ. CDR3 size: 15 residues. Trimming pared 5 bases from V and 2 bases from J, leaving 14 bases between. The CDR3 DNA reads TGTGCCAGCAGCGCCGGAGAGTTGAACACAGATACGCAGTATTTT. The encoded protein is CASSAGELNTDTQYF.

This clone was detected only a few times. The chain has TRBV9 and TRBJ1-2; TRBD1 matches 9 bases. Per germline, CDR1 SGDLS and CDR2 YYNGEE. Losses at the gene ends were 2 bases for V and 8 bases for J; bases not matched to a gene: 4. The CDR3 totals 13 residues. For the CDR3, the DNA is TGTGCCAGCAGCGTTAGGACAGGGGAAGGCTACACCTTC. Its protein product is CASSVRTGEGYTF.